This record looks at one T cell receptor beta chain sequence and its context. This record belongs to a study of monozygotic twins with inflammatory bowel disease. This CDR3 contains 16 residues. The input for each TCR library was around 3.5 ug of total RNA. TCRdb reworked the 5' RACE reads into one entry per CDR3 protein, no DNA. Recorded for this sample: approximately 330,000 distinct CDR3 sequences. Material: blood. This sequence was found in a human donor with ulcerative colitis or Crohn's disease, or a healthy co-twin of an affected twin (not recorded which). This chain links TRBV12-3 or TRBV12-4 with TRBJ2-2; TCRdb lists TRBD2, though no DNA is available to test this call. CDR3 protein: CASSQTSGSVSGELFF.